This T cell receptor beta chain was sequenced in a study of long-term antiretroviral therapy in people with HIV. Whole-study results and caveats: CDR3 length ranges were narrower in HIV repertoires than in controls. Those clones which expanded before ART made up the dominant part of the repertoire at all time points. For ART adherence, viral resistance and therapy changes, no data were available.

The CDR3 is 10 residues long. In germline, CDR1 is MNHNS, CDR2 SASEGT. V lost 8 bases and J 9 bases, leaving 7 bases between the germline ends. This clone occurred a few times. The antigen is not known. The run of the v3.0 immunoSEQ assay was at survey level. The assay was immunoSEQ multiplex PCR, and TCRdb's table has in-frame clones only and misses some. The sample contains about 33,000 clones, over 70% of which appear only once. The sequences come from unsorted PBMCs, collected 3.1 years after starting antiretroviral therapy. The sequence came from a woman aged 50 to 65 with HIV. V gene TRBV6-1 combines with J gene TRBJ2-2; D remains unclear. CDR3 in DNA: TGTGCCAGCGATGGGTGGGAGCTGTTTTTT. It encodes CASDGWELFF.